Below, one TCR beta chain is given with its context. The antigen is unknown. This sample stems from a study of cytomegalovirus exposure and HLA in healthy donors. V dropped 6 bases and J dropped 7; count of bases not matched to a gene: 3. There are 14 residues in the CDR3. CDR1 SGHTA and CDR2 FQGNSA come from the germline V gene. PCR involved 60 Vbeta and 13 Jbeta primers. Assay: immunoSEQ multiplex PCR; the TCRdb copy retains only in-frame clones and omits some. Found here are a few hundred thousand clones, around 80% of them singletons; the top ten hold approximately 2.6%. Study-wide findings and caveats: Information on immune exposure was restricted to one variable (CMV serostatus). Follow-up analysis later connected one missense variant in DCLRE1C with trimming of TCR beta V- and J-genes.

This clonotype originated in a woman aged 55-70 years in good health and CMV-seropositive. The rearrangement uses TRBV7-2 and TRBJ2-1, with 13 positions matching TRBD2. The sample taken for sequencing was PBMCs. CDR3 DNA: TGTGCCAGCAGGACTAGCGGGGGGCCGAATGAGCAGTTCTTC. Its translation is CASRTSGGPNEQFF.